Sequencing of this T cell receptor beta chain was carried out in a study of blood T cell repertoires in COVID-19 (dated by TCRdb to the early 2020s). Regarding the study in general: Samples covering the acute and convalescent phases of COVID-19 were provided by collaborators in the United States, Italy and Spain. The material from the prospective study consisted of cDNA or gDNA derived from T cells, B-cell-depleted T cells, or PBMCs. The dataset comprised deeply sampled blood TCRbeta repertoires from subjects exposed to, actively infected with, or recovered from COVID-19. The repertoires were released in a freely available public database meant as a resource for research on the immune response to SARS-CoV-2. The samples were drawn from the first 160 participants of the ongoing ImmuneRACE study and from 1,200 or so subjects provided by 6 global collaborators. A de-identified subject ID, COVID-19 status, age in years and sex were almost always included in the sample metadata. Where available, HLA class I and class II types were taken from metadata supplied by the sample provider and were not determined by assay-based typing. Results and caveats for the whole study, not just this receptor: The amount of clinical and demographic metadata varied by source and participant and was provided uncurated.

Counted from cysteine to phenylalanine, this CDR3 has 15 amino acids. Only the CDR3 DNA stays, 45 bases, in frame from base 1. The germline V gene (reference sequence) gives CDR1 as SEHNR and CDR2 as FQNEAQ. V is shortened by 0 bases, J by 10 bases, and the region joining them spans 13 bases. The immunoSEQ Assay, a bias-controlled multiplex PCR, was used to amplify TCRbeta CDR3 regions from genomic DNA. The authors' pipeline ran thus. The number of nucleated cells in each sample was estimated from the amplification of reference gene primers within the assay. To quantify the absolute abundance of each unique TCRbeta CDR3 rearrangement, sequence reads were collapsed and filtered. For each sample, productive Simpson clonality was calculated as the square root of Simpson's diversity index over productive rearrangements. TCRdb obtained this table from immuneACCESS and retained in-frame rearrangements with V and J assigned. These tables miss some clones; where compared with another copy, unresolved V genes account for less than half of the shortfall, and the remainder is unexplained. D and trimming come from the DNA, and the V and J calls and clone size come from that table. The sample table contains 180,000 or so clones; only one count was recorded for 70% to 90% of them. The ten largest clones add up to 3.5% to 5% of the sample.

Enrolling through a virtual design, the prospective study's participants ranged in age from about 18 to 89 years and lived across 24 United States geographic areas. Cohort assignment in the prospective study relied on participant-reported clinical history from a screening survey and a study questionnaire. Recovered participants in ImmuneRACE Cohort 3 were defined as having two consecutive negative NP/OP PCR tests, clearance from a healthcare professional, or resolution of symptoms. In the prospective study, whole blood, serum and a nasopharyngeal or oropharyngeal swab were collected from each participant by mobile phlebotomists. Prospective study participants could optionally give additional blood draws and questionnaires over an approximately 2-month period. Before DNA extraction, prospective study blood samples were shipped either frozen or at room temperature. Notes on this clone: Its recognized antigen is unknown. Base-call qualities are not available, and no considerably larger clone is one nucleotide away.

Recombination linked TRBV7-9 to TRBJ1-6; a confident D gene designation cannot be given. The material sequenced was PBMCs or T cells enriched from blood (not recorded which). The sequence derives from a woman between 50 and 59 years old who had recovered from COVID-19. The CDR3 region: CASSLAMAGPSPLHF. The DNA reads as follows: TGTGCCAGCAGCTTAGCGATGGCAGGCCCCTCACCCCTCCACTTT.